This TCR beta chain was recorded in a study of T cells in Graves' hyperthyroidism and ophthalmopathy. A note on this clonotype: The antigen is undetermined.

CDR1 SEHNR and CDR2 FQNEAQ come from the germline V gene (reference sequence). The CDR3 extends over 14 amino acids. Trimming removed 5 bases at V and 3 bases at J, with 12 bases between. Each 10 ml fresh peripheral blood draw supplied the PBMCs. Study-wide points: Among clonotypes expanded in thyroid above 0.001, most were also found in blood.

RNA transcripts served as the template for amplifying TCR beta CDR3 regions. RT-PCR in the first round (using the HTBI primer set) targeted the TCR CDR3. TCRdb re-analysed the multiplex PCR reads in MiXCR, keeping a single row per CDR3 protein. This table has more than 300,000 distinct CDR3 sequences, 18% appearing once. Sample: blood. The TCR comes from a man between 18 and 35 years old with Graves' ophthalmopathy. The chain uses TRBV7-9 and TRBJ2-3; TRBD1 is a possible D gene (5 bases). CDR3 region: CASSQGSGTDTQYF. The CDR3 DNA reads TGTGCCAGCAGCCAAGGGTCAGGGACAGATACGCAGTATTTT.